Listed below are T cell receptor beta chains from one sample, sequenced in a study of T-cell reconstitution after alpha-beta-depleted transplantation in children. TCRdb analysed the PCR reads with MiXCR anew, one entry per CDR3 protein. The sample contains 900,000 or so distinct CDR3 sequences, roughly 15% of which appear only once. The sequencing used PBMCs, mostly from graft donor cells, collected 360 days after TCRalphabeta/CD19-depleted stem cell transplant. These receptors were taken from a male patient younger than 18 who had a stem cell transplant for acute lymphoblastic leukemia, so the T cells may come from the graft donor. Both conserved end residues are part of each CDR3. Fields, in order: J gene, V gene, clone size, D gene, CDR3 protein, CDR3 DNA. A D gene is named only where the DNA matches it firmly. A clone size is listed for some rows: how often the clone was seen (once, few, many), or a class if it is expanded.

TRBJ2-1	TRBV28	NA	TRBD2	CASSLAGERNEQFF	TGTGCCAGCAGTTTAGCGGGAGAGCGGAATGAGCAGTTCTTC
TRBJ2-1	TRBV12-3/TRBV12-4	NA	NA	CASSPRQLYNEQFF	TGTGCCAGCAGTCCCCGACAACTGTACAATGAGCAGTTCTTC
TRBJ2-3	TRBV9	NA	TRBD1	CASSAHPPGQGGDTQYF	TGTGCCAGCAGCGCCCATCCACCGGGACAGGGGGGAGATACGCAGTATTTT
TRBJ2-6	TRBV27	NA	NA	CASSGARGANVLTF	TGTGCCAGCAGTGGGGCGCGGGGGGCCAACGTCCTGACTTTC
TRBJ2-1	TRBV7-2	many	NA	CASSLTVQFF	TGTGCCAGCAGCTTAACGGTGCAGTTCTTC
TRBJ2-7	TRBV25-1	once	NA	CASSERGYGYERYF	TGTGCCAGCAGTGAAAGGGGGTATGGCTACGAGCGGTACTTC
TRBJ2-1	TRBV7-2	NA	TRBD2	CASSDRTSGNVNEQFF	TGTGCCAGCAGCGATAGGACTAGCGGGAACGTCAATGAGCAGTTCTTC
TRBJ1-2	TRBV29-1	many	NA	CSVGAGYTF	TGCAGCGTTGGTGCGGGCTACACCTTC
TRBJ2-7	TRBV4-1	NA	NA	CASSQGYSREQYF	TGCGCCAGCAGCCAAGGGTATTCGCGCGAGCAGTACTTC
TRBJ2-2	TRBV20-1	NA	NA	CSASPPRPSPTGELFF	TGCAGTGCTAGTCCCCCGAGGCCTAGCCCGACCGGGGAGCTGTTTTTT
TRBJ2-1	TRBV6-2/TRBV6-3	few	NA	CASTSHEEQGRGEQFF	TGTGCCAGCACTTCCCATGAGGAACAGGGCAGGGGTGAGCAGTTCTTC
TRBJ2-7	TRBV29-1	few	TRBD2	CSARTSGLSYEQYF	TGCAGCGCCAGGACTAGCGGGCTATCCTACGAGCAGTACTTC
TRBJ1-2	TRBV6-1	NA	NA	CASKQYYGYTF	TGTGCCAGCAAACAGTACTATGGCTACACCTTC
TRBJ2-2	TRBV3-1	NA	NA	CASSQDWALALETAGELFF	TGTGCCAGCAGCCAAGATTGGGCCCTAGCCCTTGAGACTGCCGGGGAGCTGTTTTTT
TRBJ1-4	TRBV27	NA	NA	CASSLSAGTNEKLFF	TGTGCCAGCAGTTTATCGGCAGGGACTAATGAAAAACTGTTTTTT
TRBJ2-7	TRBV27	few	TRBD2	CASSLTSGAHYEQYF	TGTGCCAGCAGCCTTACTAGCGGGGCACACTACGAGCAGTACTTC
TRBJ2-1	TRBV10-1	few	NA	CASSECLYREAFYNEQFF	TGCGCCAGCAGTGAGTGTCTCTACAGGGAGGCGTTCTACAATGAGCAGTTCTTC
TRBJ1-2	TRBV18	few	NA	CASSPPNQQFYGYTF	TGTGCCAGCTCACCACCGAACCAGCAATTCTATGGCTACACCTTC
TRBJ2-7	TRBV12-3/TRBV12-4	many	NA	CATIYEQYF	TGTGCCACGATTTACGAGCAGTACTTC
TRBJ2-1	TRBV9	few	TRBD2	CASSRTSGKYNEQFF	TGTGCCAGCAGTCGGACTAGCGGAAAATACAATGAGCAGTTCTTC
TRBJ1-1	TRBV7-6	few	TRBD1	CASSLGGQGKRVNTEAFF	TGTGCCAGCAGCTTAGGAGGACAGGGGAAGAGGGTGAACACTGAAGCTTTCTTT
TRBJ2-2	TRBV15	NA	TRBD1	CAFSSRGTGELFF	TGTGCATTCAGCTCCAGGGGGACCGGGGAGCTGTTTTTT
TRBJ2-4	TRBV4-2	NA	NA	CASSQVRSFGKNIQYF	TGTGCCAGCAGCCAAGTAAGAAGTTTCGGCAAAAACATTCAGTACTTC
TRBJ2-3	TRBV24-1	NA	TRBD2	CATSDRSGGGGLEQYF	TGTGCCACCAGTGATCGGTCGGGAGGAGGTGGCCTCGAGCAGTATTTT
TRBJ2-1	TRBV5-5	NA	TRBD2	CASSFERGSYNEQFF	TGTGCCAGCAGCTTCGAGCGGGGGTCCTACAATGAGCAGTTCTTC
TRBJ2-5	TRBV7-8	few	TRBD2	CASSPGLAGALGTQYF	TGTGCCAGCAGCCCGGGACTAGCGGGAGCCCTGGGGACCCAGTACTTC
TRBJ2-7	TRBV20-1	NA	TRBD1	CSAPRQGVYEQYF	TGCAGTGCTCCTCGACAGGGGGTATACGAGCAGTACTTC
TRBJ2-1	TRBV24-1	many	TRBD2	CATSDGLAGTYNEQFF	TGTGCCACCAGTGATGGACTAGCGGGTACCTACAATGAGCAGTTCTTC
TRBJ1-5	TRBV12-3/TRBV12-4	many	NA	CASGVGGNSNQPQHF	TGTGCCAGCGGGGTCGGGGGGAATAGCAATCAGCCCCAGCATTTT
TRBJ2-1	TRBV7-9	many	NA	CASTSDEQFF	TGTGCCAGCACCTCGGATGAGCAGTTCTTC
TRBJ2-1	TRBV24-1	NA	TRBD1	CATSDPTLTGPRKDEQFF	TGTGCCACCAGTGACCCCACCTTGACAGGGCCCCGGAAAGATGAGCAGTTCTTC
TRBJ2-2	TRBV15	NA	TRBD2	CATSSPLASGTGELFF	TGTGCCACCAGCAGCCCCCTGGCTAGCGGGACCGGGGAGCTGTTTTTT
TRBJ2-1	TRBV4-1	many	NA	CASSQVRSSYNEQFF	TGCGCCAGCAGCCAAGTCAGGAGCTCCTACAATGAGCAGTTCTTC
TRBJ2-5	TRBV27	NA	NA	CASSLLGGGPWETQYF	TGTGCCAGCAGTTTATTGGGGGGGGGCCCGTGGGAGACCCAGTACTTC
TRBJ2-3	TRBV2	few	NA	CASLPGRLGTDTQYF	TGTGCCAGCCTCCCCGGTAGGCTTGGCACAGATACGCAGTATTTT
TRBJ2-3	TRBV5-1	few	NA	CASSFLAEASTDTQYF	TGCGCCAGCAGCTTTTTAGCGGAAGCTAGCACAGATACGCAGTATTTT
TRBJ2-1	TRBV6-5	NA	NA	CASSYSFLASPPNEQFF	TGTGCCAGCAGTTACTCGTTTCTAGCATCGCCCCCCAATGAGCAGTTCTTC
TRBJ2-4	TRBV4-1	many	NA	CASSSKNIQYF	TGCGCCAGCAGTTCCAAAAACATTCAGTACTTC
TRBJ2-2	TRBV7-3	NA	NA	CASSLNLATATGELFF	TGTGCCAGCAGCTTAAACTTGGCGACAGCCACCGGGGAGCTGTTTTTT
TRBJ1-5	TRBV18	few	NA	CASSPGNRGNQPQHF	TGTGCCAGCTCACCAGGGAACAGGGGCAATCAGCCCCAGCATTTT
TRBJ2-2	TRBV6-4	few	NA	CASRKEGSNTGELFF	TGTGCCAGCAGGAAGGAGGGTTCGAACACCGGGGAGCTGTTTTTT